The 3 T cell receptor beta chains below were found in one sample sequenced in a study of blood T cell repertoires in COVID-19. Sequencing was performed with immunoSEQ multiplex PCR; in TCRdb, only in-frame clones are kept and a portion is missing. The sample has about 300,000 clones, 83% seen once. Sequenced: peripheral blood. These receptors originate from a woman aged 45 to 65 who had recovered from COVID-19.

The rearrangement uses TRBV7-9 and TRBJ1-4; 7 nucleotides match TRBD1. Germline CDR1 is SEHNR and CDR2 is FQNEAQ (reference sequence). The CDR3 length is 16 residues. After removal of 0 bases from V and 5 bases from J, the junction contained 6 bases not matched to a gene. The DNA for the CDR3 is TGTGCCAGCAGCTTAGCGACAGGGATGAGAAATGAAAAACTGTTTTTT. This codes for CASSLATGMRNEKLFF.

The chain links TRBV7-9 to TRBJ2-3, with D possibly being TRBD1 (6 bases). The CDR3 runs to 15 residues. Trimming cost V 3 bases and J 0 bases, with 10 bases left between them. Germline CDR1 SEHNR, CDR2 FQNEAQ (reference sequence). CDR3 nucleotides: TGTGCCAGCAGCTTGACAGGTACTAGCACAGATACGCAGTATTTT. This encodes CASSLTGTSTDTQYF.

The rearrangement uses TRBV28 and TRBJ1-2, with unresolved D. The CDR3 totals 12 residues. Trimming left V 6 bases short and J 1 base short, with 6 bases between. The germline V gene encodes CDR1 MDHEN and CDR2 SYDVKM. DNA for the CDR3: TGTGCCAGCAGCCCTCGTAACTATGGCTACACCTTC. The encoded protein is CASSPRNYGYTF.